Listed below are T cell receptor beta chains from one sample, sequenced in a study of blood T cell repertoires in COVID-19. Generated by immunoSEQ multiplex PCR, the TCRdb table keeps only in-frame clones and is missing some. The table has 50,000 to 70,000 clones, roughly 82% seen once. The sequencing input was peripheral blood. The receptors derive from a woman aged 55 to 70 with acute or convalescent COVID-19. The CDR3 runs from the conserved cysteine through the conserved F or W. A D gene is named only where the DNA matches it firmly. Clone size is not always given. Where it is, it says once, few, many or a class for expanded clones.

V gene	D gene	J gene	clone size	CDR3 DNA	CDR3 protein
TRBV5-1	TRBD2	TRBJ2-3	-	TGCGCCAGCAGCCTTGGCACTAGCGGGGGGGGACGATACACAGATACGCAGTATTTT	CASSLGTSGGGRYTDTQYF
TRBV19	-	TRBJ2-1	once	TGTGCCAGTAGTATAATCGAGGGGGTCTCCTACAATGAGCAGTTCTTC	CASSIIEGVSYNEQFF
TRBV25-1	TRBD1	TRBJ1-3	once	TGTGCCAGCAGTTACCCAGGGGGCTCTGGAAACACCATATATTTT	CASSYPGGSGNTIYF
TRBV5-1	-	TRBJ2-5	-	TGCGCCAGCAGCTCAGGACAGACCCAAGAGACCCAGTACTTC	CASSSGQTQETQYF
TRBV4-2	TRBD2	TRBJ2-3	-	TGTGCCAGCAGCCAAAATCTAGCGGGGGCGGGCATAGATACGCAGTATTTT	CASSQNLAGAGIDTQYF
TRBV3-1/TRBV3-2	TRBD1	TRBJ1-2	once	TGTGCCAGCAGCCCAAGAAGGGACAGGGGGCCCGGTGGCTACACCTTC	CASSPRRDRGPGGYTF
TRBV29-1	TRBD1	TRBJ2-1	once	TGCAGCGTTTCATTAACCGGGACAGGGGGGATGAATGAGCAGTTCTTC	CSVSLTGTGGMNEQFF
TRBV5-1	TRBD2	TRBJ2-2	-	TGCGCCAGCAGGGCGGGAGGGCTGAACACCGGGGAGCTGTTTTTT	CASRAGGLNTGELFF
TRBV25-1	-	TRBJ1-4	-	TGTGCCAGCAGTGAACAGGGCGGCAGGGCGTTCGAAAAACTGTTTTTT	CASSEQGGRAFEKLFF
TRBV11-2	TRBD2	TRBJ2-3	-	TGTGCCAGCAGCCTGCCCGCAGACGCTGGCGGGGGGCGCACAGATACGCAGTATTTT	CASSLPADAGGGRTDTQYF
TRBV5-6	-	TRBJ1-1	-	TGTGCCAGCAGCTTGAACTTCGGGTTAAGGGGCACTGAAGCTTTCTTT	CASSLNFGLRGTEAFF
TRBV7-8	TRBD1	TRBJ1-1	-	TGTGCCAGCAGCTTAAGGGACAGGGGCATCGGAGCTTTCTTT	CASSLRDRGIGAFF
TRBV10-3	TRBD1	TRBJ1-2	few	TGTGCCATCAGTCTCGGACAGGGCGACTATGGCTACACCTTC	CAISLGQGDYGYTF
TRBV10-3	TRBD1	TRBJ1-2	-	TGTGCCATCAGTGAGTCGACTAGGGGGCACGGCTATGGCTACACCTTC	CAISESTRGHGYGYTF
TRBV23-1	-	TRBJ1-2	once	TGCGCCAGCAGTCCCAGGCCCATGTTTCCGGGACAACCTAACTATGGCTACACCTTC	CASSPRPMFPGQPNYGYTF
TRBV5-6	-	TRBJ1-2	-	TGTGCCAGCAGCCGTAACTATGGCTACACCTTC	CASSRNYGYTF
TRBV4-2	-	TRBJ1-2	medium-sized	TGTGCCAGCAGCCAAGAGCTTGACTACTATGGCTACACCTTC	CASSQELDYYGYTF
TRBV5-4	-	TRBJ1-1	once	TGTGCCAGCAGCTTGGAGGGAGGGATAGGCACTGAAGCTTTCTTT	CASSLEGGIGTEAFF
TRBV2	TRBD1	TRBJ1-2	once	TGTGCCAGCAGAGCCCCAGGGGGCCTCTATGGCTACACCTTC	CASRAPGGLYGYTF
TRBV7-6	-	TRBJ1-1	-	TGTGCCAGCAGCTTAAACACAGTGAACACTGAAGCTTTCTTT	CASSLNTVNTEAFF
TRBV18	TRBD1	TRBJ1-1	-	TGTGCCAGCTCCCGACGACGGCAGGGGGCCACGAACACTGAAGCTTTCTTT	CASSRRRQGATNTEAFF
TRBV5-4	TRBD1	TRBJ2-5	once	TGTGCCAGCAGCGACGGGACAGGGACAGAGACCCAGTACTTC	CASSDGTGTETQYF
TRBV10-2	TRBD2	TRBJ2-7	-	TGCGCCACCCTATTTAGCGGGACAAGCGAGCAGTACTTC	CATLFSGTSEQYF
TRBV7-2	-	TRBJ1-4	-	TGTGCCAGCAGCTTGGGAGGGGTTAGAGGGGAAAAACTGTTTTTT	CASSLGGVRGEKLFF
TRBV24-1	TRBD1	TRBJ2-2	-	TGTGCCACCAGTGATGCCGGGACAGGGTCCGGGACCGGGGAGCTGTTTTTT	CATSDAGTGSGTGELFF
TRBV12-3/TRBV12-4	-	TRBJ1-1	-	TGTGCCAGCAGTTTGCCGGGGGGCACTGAAGCTTTCTTT	CASSLPGGTEAFF
TRBV5-1	TRBD1	TRBJ1-4	-	TGCGCCAGCAGGCCTCTTGGGACAGCGGTTCCAACTAATGAAAAACTGTTTTTT	CASRPLGTAVPTNEKLFF
TRBV15	-	TRBJ1-2	-	TGTGCCACCAGCAGACCGACAGGATTTGCCTATGGCTACACCTTC	CATSRPTGFAYGYTF
TRBV29-1	-	TRBJ1-1	few	TGCAGCGTTGAAGAAGGCGTCGGGGTAATTGAAGCTTTCTTT	CSVEEGVGVIEAFF